This T cell receptor beta chain was sequenced during a study of T cells after yellow fever vaccination. Study outcomes and limitations: FACS-sorted repertoires could harbor abundant contaminating bulk-population clonotypes.

TCRdb re-called the 5' RACE reads with MiXCR, one entry per CDR3 protein. The sample lists some 550,000 distinct CDR3 sequences, about a fifth seen once, with 14% in the top ten. Worth noting for this clonotype: Its specificity is unknown.

The V and J ends lost 0 bases and 7 bases respectively, with 10 bases between them. Germline V gene lookup returns CDR1 LGHNA and CDR2 YSLEER. The CDR3 spans 13 residues. This specimen was PBMCs, taken 15 days after the yellow fever booster vaccination. This TCR was recovered from a man aged 25 to 40 who received the YFV17D yellow fever vaccine. The gene calls are TRBV4-3 and TRBJ2-7; tentatively, D is TRBD1 (6 bases). The CDR3 sequence: CASSQERGWEQYF. CDR3 nucleotides: TGCGCCAGCAGCCAAGAAAGGGGGTGGGAGCAGTACTTC.